Below are 2 T cell receptor beta chains sequenced from a single sample in a study of T-cell memory formation after mild COVID-19. TCRdb recomputed calls from the 5' RACE reads with MiXCR, one row per CDR3 protein. The table shows under 250,000 distinct CDR3 sequences, with 15% occurring only once. The sequencing sample was made of PBMCs or a T cell subset sorted from them (not recorded which). These receptor sequences come from an adult woman who had mild COVID-19 (a few samples of this study predate the infection). Cell type and time point are not known.

This clonotype was recorded a few times. The chain is built from TRBV9 and TRBJ1-6; 8 bases line up with TRBD1. CDR3 length: 16 residues. V shed 3 bases, J shed 10 bases, and the junction held 12 bases outside the gene matches. Germline V gene sequence: CDR1 SGDLS, CDR2 YYNGEE. In DNA form, the CDR3 reads TGTGCCAGCAGCGCACAACAGGGGGTGCCAGGGTCACCCCTCCACTTT. Residues: CASSAQQGVPGSPLHF.

This clonotype was seen a single time. The J gene is TRBJ2-7, the V gene TRBV7-2, with D perhaps being TRBD1 or TRBD2 (5 bases each). From germline, CDR1 is SGHTA and CDR2 FQGNSA. The CDR3 covers 12 residues. The V and J ends lost 4 bases and 7 bases respectively, with 11 bases between them. CDR3 amino acids: CASSSEWGEQYF. For the CDR3, the DNA is TGTGCCAGCAGCTCCGAGTGGGGGGAGCAGTACTTC.